This record looks at one T cell receptor beta chain sequence and its context. The data belong to a study of neoadjuvant anti-PD-1 for oral cavity cancer. The data were produced by immunoSEQ multiplex PCR, yet TCRdb's version contains in-frame clones alone and is incomplete. The sample carries tens of thousands of clones, more than 65% recorded once. The CDR3 runs to 14 residues. The V gene's germline CDR1 is SGDLS and CDR2 YYNGEE. The V gene end was trimmed by 0 bases and the J gene end by 8 bases; junction bases not matched to a gene: 2. The sequences come from PBMCs, collected before nivolumab (anti-PD-1) treatment. The V call is TRBV9, the J call TRBJ1-6; 7 nucleotides line up with TRBD1. The receptor was isolated from a person aged 35-79 years with oral cavity squamous cell carcinoma. The CDR3 bases are TGTGCCAGCAGCGTAGTAGGGGGCGATTCACCCCTCCACTTT. Its translation is CASSVVGGDSPLHF.